The source of this T cell receptor beta chain is a study of brain T cells in children with intractable seizures. Time point noted: blood from clinic visit 5 months post-surgery; TSC patient then seizure free. The table came from immunoSEQ multiplex PCR; TCRdb's copy has only in-frame clones and leaves some out. The repertoire consists of about 340,000 clones, with over 90% occurring once and the leading ten covering around 6%. The CDR3 totals 13 residues. V was cut by 2 bases and J by 3 bases, with 10 bases left in between. Germline CDR1 GTSNPN, CDR2 SVGIG (reference sequence). This chain links TRBV30 with TRBJ1-1; D is perhaps TRBD1 (5 bases). The clonotype was recovered from a boy under two years old with tuberous sclerosis and intractable seizures. The sample was peripheral blood, taken more than 4 months after surgery. The CDR3: CAWSKGDHTEAFF. DNA for the CDR3: TGTGCCTGGAGTAAAGGGGATCACACTGAAGCTTTCTTT. Filled out from reference TRBV30 and TRBJ1-1, the complete variable domain reads SQTIHQWPATLVQPVGSPLSLECTVEGTSNPNLYWYRQAAGRGLQLLFYSVGIGQISSEVPQNLSASRPQDRQFILSSKKLLLSDSGFYLCAWSKGDHTEAFFGQGTRLTVV.